Below, 13 T cell receptor beta chains from the same sample are listed, as sequenced in a study of early T cells in non-severe SARS-CoV-2 infection. TCRdb called the 5' RACE reads again in MiXCR, with one record for every CDR3 protein. The sample has 22,000 or so distinct CDR3 sequences; approximately 4.5% are singletons. Specimen: whole blood. The receptors derive from an adult who was a healthcare worker with PCR-confirmed SARS-CoV-2 infection or an uninfected control (not recorded which).

This clonotype was recorded many times. V and J are TRBV19 and TRBJ1-5; tentative D call: TRBD1 (6 bases). The CDR3 runs 15 residues. V lost 3 bases, J lost 2 bases, and 11 bases lay in between. CDR1 is LNHDA, CDR2 SQIVND, per germline (reference sequence). CDR3 nucleotide sequence: TGTGCCAGTAGTATGGGAAGGGGGGGCAATCAGCCCCAGCATTTT. Translating gives CASSMGRGGNQPQHF.

This clonotype was counted ten times or more. The V and J genes are TRBV11-3 and TRBJ2-1; 9 nucleotides agree with TRBD1. This CDR3 is built from 16 residues. V shed 4 bases, J shed 4 bases, and the junction held 8 bases outside the gene matches. Germline loops: CDR1 SGHNT, CDR2 YENEEA. CDR3 loop: CASSSGQGSSYNEQFF. The CDR3 DNA reads as TGTGCCAGCAGCTCCGGACAGGGGTCGTCGTACAATGAGCAGTTCTTC.

The genes are TRBV6-2 or TRBV6-3 and TRBJ2-2, with D perhaps matching TRBD1 (5 bases). V lost 6 bases and J 4 bases, leaving 21 bases between the germline ends. The germline V gene has CDR1 MNHEY and CDR2 SVGEGT. The CDR3 contains 17 residues. The CDR3 DNA reads as TGTGCCAGCAGGCCAGGGTTAGGGGCCCTTGGCACCGGGGAGCTGTTTTTT. Its protein is CASRPGLGALGTGELFF.

This clonotype was observed a few times. The V gene is TRBV15, the J gene TRBJ2-1; 8 bases fit TRBD2. V shed 4 bases, J shed 1 base, and the junction held 3 bases outside the gene matches. Germline CDR1 is LNHNV and CDR2 is YYDKDF (reference sequence). The CDR3 length is 15 residues. The CDR3 nucleotides are TGTGCCACCAGCATCCCGGGGGGGTCCTACAATGAGCAGTTCTTC. Translated: CATSIPGGSYNEQFF.

This chain connects TRBV28 to TRBJ2-2, with D possibly being TRBD1 (6 bases). Germline lookup yields CDR1 MDHEN and CDR2 SYDVKM. V gave up 2 bases and J gave up 6 bases, with 13 bases separating them. The CDR3 covers 15 residues. CDR3 amino acids: CASSLGHRVSGELFF. The CDR3 nucleotides are TGTGCCAGCAGTTTAGGTCACAGGGTCTCCGGGGAGCTGTTTTTT.

Many counts were recorded for this clonotype. The CDR3: CASSQDGVASKNIQYF. The CDR3 DNA follows: TGCGCCAGCAGCCAAGATGGGGTAGCCAGCAAAAACATTCAGTACTTC. The J gene is TRBJ2-4, the V gene TRBV4-3, with D unresolved. The V end was cut by 0 bases, the J end by 3 bases, with 12 bases between. Germline values: CDR1 LGHNA, CDR2 YSLEER. CDR3 length: 16 amino acids.

This clonotype appeared many times. The chain couples TRBV12-3 or TRBV12-4 to TRBJ1-1; the D is unclear. Trimming left V 1 base short and J 1 base short, with 4 bases between. The CDR3 has 13 amino acids. In DNA, the CDR3 is TGTGCCAGCAGTTTAGTATGGAACACTGAAGCTTTCTTT. Translating it yields CASSLVWNTEAFF.

In its sample, this clonotype was seen many times. The rearrangement links TRBV28 to TRBJ2-7; D unclear. CDR1 is MDHEN and CDR2 is SYDVKM in the germline V gene. This CDR3 region has 13 residues. V was trimmed by 3 bases and J by 7 bases, leaving 13 bases between them. The CDR3 here is CASSLPQVREQYF. The CDR3 DNA reads as TGTGCCAGCAGTTTGCCCCAGGTGAGGGAGCAGTACTTC.

The rearrangement uses TRBV7-9 and TRBJ2-7; D not resolved. CDR1 and CDR2 (germline): SEHNR, FQNEAQ (reference sequence). With 5 bases removed from V and 7 bases from J, the gap between germline ends came to 21 bases. The CDR3 contains 15 residues. Written as DNA, the CDR3 is TGTGCCAGCAGCCCCGATGGAAAGCGTTTTGTAGAGCAGTACTTC. Encoded protein: CASSPDGKRFVEQYF.

Ten or more counts support this clonotype. The rearrangement links TRBV10-3 to TRBJ2-7, with 9 bases fitting TRBD1. Germline V CDR1 and CDR2: ENHRY, SYGVKD. Trimming removed 0 bases from V and 9 bases from J; junction bases left unmatched: 12. The CDR3 sequence is 16 residues long. The CDR3 DNA sequence: TGTGCCATCAGTGAGTCCGGGGACAGGGCGTCGGTTGGGCAGTACTTC. Its translation: CAISESGDRASVGQYF.

This clonotype was picked up many times. V gene TRBV28 combines with J gene TRBJ1-2; 7 nucleotides line up with TRBD1. This CDR3 is built from 15 residues. Trimming removed 6 bases from V and 0 bases from J; junction bases left unmatched: 7. Germline CDR1 is MDHEN and CDR2 is SYDVKM. CDR3 residues: CASSRPQGANYGYTF. As DNA, the CDR3 is TGTGCCAGCAGCCGGCCCCAGGGGGCTAACTATGGCTACACCTTC.

This clonotype was seen more than once but under ten times. The chain is built from TRBV9 and TRBJ2-3, with 12 bases identical to TRBD2. In germline, CDR1 is SGDLS, CDR2 YYNGEE. This CDR3 is built from 16 residues. The J segment lost 0 bases and the V segment lost 5 bases, leaving 4 bases of the junction unmatched. The CDR3, as DNA: TGTGCCAGCAGGCGACTAGCGGGAGATAGCACAGATACGCAGTATTTT. This codes for CASRRLAGDSTDTQYF.

This clonotype was recorded many times. V is TRBV7-8 and J is TRBJ1-4, with TRBD1 as a possible D gene (5 bases). Trimming removed 1 base from V and 4 bases from J, with 7 bases in between. Germline CDR1 SGHVS, CDR2 FQNEAQ. This CDR3 region has 14 residues. CDR3 DNA sequence: TGTGCCAGCAGCTTAGGGACACATAATGAAAAACTGTTTTTT. This codes for CASSLGTHNEKLFF.